These T cell receptor beta chains were read from a single sample in a study of T cells in Graves' hyperthyroidism and ophthalmopathy. TCRdb fed the multiplex PCR reads into MiXCR, producing one record per CDR3 protein. This repertoire shows 50,000 to 75,000 distinct CDR3 sequences, about 49% found once; its top ten account for around 12%. Sequencing input: blood. The receptor set was obtained from a woman aged 25 to 39 with Graves' ophthalmopathy. Each CDR3 is given with its conserved first and last residue. A D gene is named only where the DNA matches it firmly. Clone size is stated in some rows and not others, as once, few, many or a class when expanded.

CDR3aa: CASSTLAGGVGSYNEQFF; CDR3nt: TGCGCCAGCAGCACCCTAGCGGGAGGAGTGGGCTCCTACAATGAGCAGTTCTTC; j_gene: TRBJ2-1; abundance: many; v_gene: TRBV5-1; d_gene: TRBD2
CDR3aa: CASSGTGSEKLFFGSGTQHF; CDR3nt: -; j_gene: TRBJ1-5; abundance: -; v_gene: TRBV2; d_gene: -
CDR3aa: CAWSVLTSDRQQFF; CDR3nt: TGTGCCTGGAGTGTACTGACATCGGACAGGCAGCAGTTCTTC; j_gene: TRBJ2-1; abundance: -; v_gene: TRBV7-7; d_gene: TRBD1
CDR3aa: CASSARTSGRGNEQYF; CDR3nt: TGTGCCAGCAGCGCTAGGACTAGCGGGAGAGGCAACGAGCAGTACTTC; j_gene: TRBJ2-7; abundance: many; v_gene: TRBV6-6; d_gene: TRBD2
CDR3aa: CASGLGGRSYNEQFF; CDR3nt: TGTGCCAGCGGTCTAGGGGGTAGGTCCTACAATGAGCAGTTCTTC; j_gene: TRBJ2-1; abundance: few; v_gene: TRBV28; d_gene: -
CDR3aa: CASQANNPYEQYF; CDR3nt: TGTGCCAGCCAGGCTAACAACCCCTACGAGCAGTACTTC; j_gene: TRBJ2-7; abundance: -; v_gene: TRBV5-8; d_gene: -
CDR3aa: CATSDPADTQYF; CDR3nt: TGTGCCACCAGTGATCCTGCAGATACGCAGTATTTT; j_gene: TRBJ2-3; abundance: -; v_gene: TRBV24-1; d_gene: -
CDR3aa: CASSSGLAGPEQYF; CDR3nt: TGTGCCAGCAGCTCAGGACTAGCGGGTCCCGAGCAGTACTTC; j_gene: TRBJ2-7; abundance: -; v_gene: TRBV5-4; d_gene: TRBD2
CDR3aa: CASSETSAGYNEQFF; CDR3nt: TGTGCCAGCAGCGAGACTAGCGCCGGCTACAATGAGCAGTTCTTC; j_gene: TRBJ2-1; abundance: many; v_gene: TRBV7-8; d_gene: TRBD2
CDR3aa: CAWSVGVSEQYF; CDR3nt: TGTGCCTGGAGTGTAGGCGTTTCCGAGCAGTACTTC; j_gene: TRBJ2-7; abundance: -; v_gene: TRBV30; d_gene: -
CDR3aa: CGSSVTSGGTDTQYF; CDR3nt: TGTGGCAGCAGTGTAACAAGCGGGGGCACAGATACGCAGTATTTT; j_gene: TRBJ2-3; abundance: -; v_gene: TRBV6-4; d_gene: TRBD2
CDR3aa: CASSLVAPSYEQYF; CDR3nt: TGTGCCAGCAGCTTAGTTGCCCCTTCCTACGAGCAGTACTTC; j_gene: TRBJ2-7; abundance: medium-sized; v_gene: TRBV7-8; d_gene: -
CDR3aa: CASSQEEGGPANYGYTF; CDR3nt: TGCGCCAGCAGCCAAGAAGAGGGAGGGCCTGCTAACTATGGCTACACCTTC; j_gene: TRBJ1-2; abundance: many; v_gene: TRBV4-1; d_gene: -
CDR3aa: CASQDQGEQYF; CDR3nt: TGTGCCAGCCAAGACCAGGGGGAGCAGTACTTC; j_gene: TRBJ2-7; abundance: -; v_gene: TRBV27; d_gene: -
CDR3aa: CASSLAMLAGGVTEAFF; CDR3nt: TGTGCCAGCAGCTTAGCTATGCTAGCGGGAGGGGTCACTGAAGCTTTCTTT; j_gene: TRBJ1-1; abundance: -; v_gene: TRBV7-6; d_gene: -
CDR3aa: CAIRTNLAGGEQYF; CDR3nt: TGTGCCATCAGAACCAACCTAGCGGGAGGGGAGCAGTACTTC; j_gene: TRBJ2-7; abundance: -; v_gene: TRBV10-3; d_gene: TRBD2
CDR3aa: CASSPPGAGANVLTF; CDR3nt: TGTGCCAGCAGTCCCCCAGGGGCTGGGGCCAACGTCCTGACTTTC; j_gene: TRBJ2-6; abundance: many; v_gene: TRBV2; d_gene: -
CDR3aa: CASSPGTAIYNEQFF; CDR3nt: TGTGCCAGCAGCCCAGGGACAGCTATCTACAATGAGCAGTTCTTC; j_gene: TRBJ2-1; abundance: many; v_gene: TRBV12-3/TRBV12-4; d_gene: TRBD1
CDR3aa: CASSSFRDRAGETQYF; CDR3nt: TGTGCCAGCAGCTCGTTCCGGGACAGGGCAGGAGAGACCCAGTACTTC; j_gene: TRBJ2-5; abundance: many; v_gene: TRBV7-9; d_gene: TRBD1
CDR3aa: CASSPIARNSPLHF; CDR3nt: TGTGCCAGCAGTCCGATAGCCCGAAATTCACCCCTCCACTTT; j_gene: TRBJ1-6; abundance: -; v_gene: TRBV28; d_gene: -
CDR3aa: CASSLVGTSGPTYEQYF; CDR3nt: TGTGCCAGCAGCTTAGTGGGGACTAGCGGGCCGACCTACGAGCAGTACTTC; j_gene: TRBJ2-7; abundance: -; v_gene: TRBV7-2; d_gene: TRBD2
CDR3aa: CASSFSRVYEQYF; CDR3nt: TGTGCCAGCAGTTTCTCCAGGGTCTACGAGCAGTACTTC; j_gene: TRBJ2-7; abundance: many; v_gene: TRBV12-3/TRBV12-4; d_gene: -
CDR3aa: CASSPGERNTIYF; CDR3nt: TGTGCCAGCTCACCAGGGGAGCGAAACACCATATATTTT; j_gene: TRBJ1-3; abundance: few; v_gene: TRBV18; d_gene: -
CDR3aa: CASSLGEGVAGKLFF; CDR3nt: TGTGCCAGCAGCTTAGGAGAGGGGGTGGCTGGAAAACTGTTTTTT; j_gene: TRBJ1-4; abundance: -; v_gene: TRBV7-9; d_gene: -
CDR3aa: CASSLVGAVHNKQFF; CDR3nt: TGTGCAAGCAGCTTAGTCGGGGCAGTTCACAATAAGCAGTTCTTC; j_gene: TRBJ2-1; abundance: -; v_gene: TRBV7-9; d_gene: -
CDR3aa: CSVQTSGNTGELFF; CDR3nt: TGCAGCGTTCAGACTAGCGGGAACACCGGGGAGCTGTTTTTT; j_gene: TRBJ2-2; abundance: many; v_gene: TRBV29-1; d_gene: TRBD2
CDR3aa: CASSVAGGKTQYF; CDR3nt: TGTGCCAGCAGCGTAGCTGGAGGAAAGACCCAGTACTTC; j_gene: TRBJ2-5; abundance: many; v_gene: TRBV9; d_gene: -
CDR3aa: CSAREPGLHNEQFF; CDR3nt: TGCAGTGCTAGAGAGCCGGGACTACACAATGAGCAGTTCTTC; j_gene: TRBJ2-1; abundance: medium-sized; v_gene: TRBV20-1; d_gene: TRBD2
CDR3aa: CASSPRGLGETQYF; CDR3nt: TGTGCCAGCAGCCCTCGAGGGTTGGGAGAGACCCAGTACTTC; j_gene: TRBJ2-5; abundance: once; v_gene: TRBV9; d_gene: -
CDR3aa: CAISDSLLNMGEQYF; CDR3nt: TGTGCCATCAGTGACTCTCTCCTGAACATGGGCGAGCAGTACTTC; j_gene: TRBJ2-7; abundance: -; v_gene: TRBV10-3; d_gene: -
CDR3aa: CASSGGGNYGYTF; CDR3nt: TGCGCCAGCAGCGGCGGGGGAAACTATGGCTACACCTTC; j_gene: TRBJ1-2; abundance: many; v_gene: TRBV5-1; d_gene: -
CDR3aa: CASSEALPIIEKLFF; CDR3nt: TGTGCCAGCAGTGAAGCGCTCCCCATTATAGAAAAACTGTTTTTT; j_gene: TRBJ1-4; abundance: many; v_gene: TRBV2; d_gene: -
CDR3aa: CASTSSTYEQYF; CDR3nt: TGTGCCAGCACATCCAGCACCTACGAGCAGTACTTC; j_gene: TRBJ2-7; abundance: many; v_gene: TRBV6-6; d_gene: -
CDR3aa: CATQTRGHMNTEAFF; CDR3nt: TGTGCCACCCAGACTAGAGGACATATGAACACTGAAGCTTTCTTT; j_gene: TRBJ1-1; abundance: -; v_gene: TRBV12-3/TRBV12-4; d_gene: -
CDR3aa: CASSSQRVWQPQHF; CDR3nt: TGTGCCAGCAGCTCACAGCGGGTTTGGCAGCCCCAGCATTTT; j_gene: TRBJ1-5; abundance: -; v_gene: TRBV7-2; d_gene: -
CDR3aa: CASTSGRSADTQYF; CDR3nt: TGTGCCAGTACCTCGGGCAGGAGCGCAGATACGCAGTATTTT; j_gene: TRBJ2-3; abundance: -; v_gene: TRBV19; d_gene: -
CDR3aa: CASSEYKDGYQETQHF; CDR3nt: TGTGCCAGCAGTGAATATAAAGACGGTTACCAAGAGACCCAGCATTTT; j_gene: TRBJ1-5; abundance: once; v_gene: TRBV25-1; d_gene: -
CDR3aa: CASSSGQSHGYTF; CDR3nt: TGTGCCAGCAGCTCGGGACAGTCGCATGGCTACACCTTC; j_gene: TRBJ1-2; abundance: -; v_gene: TRBV7-3; d_gene: TRBD1
CDR3aa: CSARAQYF; CDR3nt: TGCAGTGCTAGAGCCCAGTACTTC; j_gene: TRBJ2-5; abundance: -; v_gene: TRBV20-1; d_gene: -
CDR3aa: CVIRGQGLREQYF; CDR3nt: TGTGTCATCAGGGGTCAGGGGCTGAGGGAGCAGTACTTC; j_gene: TRBJ2-7; abundance: -; v_gene: TRBV10-3; d_gene: -